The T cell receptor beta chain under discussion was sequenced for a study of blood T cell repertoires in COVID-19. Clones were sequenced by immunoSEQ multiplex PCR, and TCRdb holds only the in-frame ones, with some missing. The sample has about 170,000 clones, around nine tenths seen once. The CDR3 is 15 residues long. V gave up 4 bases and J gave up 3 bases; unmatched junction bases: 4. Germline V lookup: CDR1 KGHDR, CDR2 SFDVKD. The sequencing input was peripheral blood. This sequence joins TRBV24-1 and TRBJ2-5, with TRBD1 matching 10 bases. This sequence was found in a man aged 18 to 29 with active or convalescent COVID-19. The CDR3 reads CATSDHGTGEETQYF. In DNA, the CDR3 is TGTGCCACCAGTGACCACGGGACAGGGGAAGAGACCCAGTACTTC.